The rows below give T cell receptor beta chains drawn from one sample of a study of identical twins. TCRdb used MiXCR to reprocess the 5' RACE reads, holding one entry per CDR3 protein. The sample has 500,000 to 600,000 distinct CDR3 sequences; approximately 22% are singletons. Separately, the same data were catalogued under a study of T cells expressing NK-cell markers.

Input material: CD4+ T cells sorted from blood. Every receptor here comes from a woman under 30 in good health. The CDR3 runs from the conserved cysteine through the conserved F or W. A D gene is named only where the DNA matches it firmly.

d_call v_call cdr3_aa
NA TRBV7-9 CASSPLGGWTVSSYEQYF
NA TRBV7-9 CASSLGASGLGTEAFF
NA TRBV2 CASSADSGQFF
TRBD2 TRBV9 CASSVGLADSYEQYF
NA TRBV11-2 CASSSTSAEQFF
NA TRBV29-1 CSVEPSGRTDTQYF
NA TRBV6-5 CASSYSSHPRDEQYF
TRBD1 TRBV6-1 CASGFDRGLSGNTIYF
TRBD2 TRBV11-3 CASSLDLAVYEQYF
NA TRBV7-2 CASSLGGGSYEQYF
NA TRBV5-1 CASSLGGTTNTGELFF
NA TRBV4-2 CASSQGGKSYNEQFF
TRBD2 TRBV7-2 CASSLPSGARETQYF
NA TRBV5-1 CASSSTTGIYEQYF
TRBD1 TRBV7-9 CASSWGQTNTEAFF
TRBD2 TRBV6-1 CASSRLAGGVNEQFF
NA TRBV6-1 CASTKRRSYEQYF
NA TRBV27 CASRIRGVSYEQYF
TRBD1 TRBV5-6 CASSLYGRGQSPLHF
TRBD1 TRBV11-3 CASSLSVVTGTTDTQYF
NA TRBV20-1 CSAAPGALKGTDTQYF
NA TRBV5-6 CASSFERLNTEAFF
NA TRBV29-1 CSVEDRLAFF
NA TRBV12-3/TRBV12-4 CASSLRQGGYEQYF
NA TRBV12-3/TRBV12-4 CASSYDGAAREQYF
NA TRBV24-1 CATSDPGQPQHF
NA TRBV4-2 CASSQDLEGTDTQYF
NA TRBV19 CASSVFSGANVLTF
NA TRBV7-2 CASSPLTSSGQYF
NA TRBV20-1 CSARVPGRNNEQFF
NA TRBV5-5 CASSALYGITQPQHF
NA TRBV20-1 CSARGGGGVGNTIYF
NA TRBV11-3 CASSSQLMGGTEAFF
NA TRBV12-3/TRBV12-4 CASSKQDGSYEQYF
TRBD1 TRBV20-1 CSASDRGLNGYTF
NA TRBV20-1 CSARIPGAGNQPQHF
NA TRBV2 CASRREGLRNTEAFF
NA TRBV20-1 CSAAGGGQGAFF
NA TRBV20-1 CSAREGAANTEAFF
NA TRBV4-1 CASSQVLAAYNEQFF
NA TRBV15 CATSRGGANTGELFF
TRBD1 TRBV7-2 CASSGTANTEAFF
NA TRBV7-8 CASSLISYGNTIYF
TRBD2 TRBV5-1 CASSIQRGALSDTQYF
NA TRBV2 CASSASLANTGELFF
NA TRBV5-1 CASSLGQVADTQYF
NA TRBV14 CASSQGRRMLAGANVLTF
NA TRBV20-1 CSASATWVADTQYF
TRBD2 TRBV20-1 CSAPGLDGREQYF
NA TRBV18 CASSPNRLEAFF
TRBD1 TRBV10-3 CAISATGQGPDSNYGYTF
TRBD2 TRBV3-1 CASSLLQRDHEQYF
NA TRBV10-3 CAIGAYHMDYEQYF
NA TRBV4-2 CASSPLIREETQYF
NA TRBV6-1 CASSLISGANVLTF
TRBD1 TRBV27 CASSLRGSRGLSYEQYF
NA TRBV15 CATSREYGASNQPQHF
TRBD2 TRBV15 CATSNSGRNTGELFF
TRBD1 TRBV20-1 CSAKRQGGTEAFF